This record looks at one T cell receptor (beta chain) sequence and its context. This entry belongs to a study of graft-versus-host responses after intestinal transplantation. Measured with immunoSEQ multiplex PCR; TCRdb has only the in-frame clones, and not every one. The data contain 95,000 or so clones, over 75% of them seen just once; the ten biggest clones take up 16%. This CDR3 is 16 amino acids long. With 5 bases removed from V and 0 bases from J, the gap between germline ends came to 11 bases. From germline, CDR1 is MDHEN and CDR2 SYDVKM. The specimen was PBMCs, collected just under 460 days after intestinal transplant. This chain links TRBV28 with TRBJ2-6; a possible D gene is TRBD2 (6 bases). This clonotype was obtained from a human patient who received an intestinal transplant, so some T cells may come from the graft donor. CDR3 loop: CASSGGNPSGANVLTF. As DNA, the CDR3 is TGTGCCAGCAGTGGGGGGAACCCCTCTGGGGCCAACGTCCTGACTTTC.